This TCR beta chain is drawn from a study of technical replicates of blood from a handful of donors. Measured with immunoSEQ multiplex PCR; TCRdb has only the in-frame clones, and not every one. The data show 64,000 or so clones, approximately 96% seen once. V lost 0 bases and J lost 5; bases outside the gene matches: 6. The CDR3 contains 15 residues. CDR1 and CDR2 (germline): PRHDT, FYEKMQ (reference sequence). The sample comprised T cells isolated from PBMCs. The chain employs TRBV13 and TRBJ2-7; 8 bases are shared with TRBD1. The receptor's source is a human donor in good health. The CDR3, as DNA: TGTGCCAGCAGCTTAGGAGGACAGGGTGCTGACGAGCAGTACTTC. This codes for CASSLGGQGADEQYF.